Shown below are 16 T cell receptor beta chains from a single sample sequenced in a study of Graves' ophthalmopathy and Graves' hyperthyroidism. CDR3 regions of TCR beta were amplified from RNA transcripts. First-round RT-PCR used HTBI primers; second-round multiplex PCR followed. Each CDR3 protein is one row after TCRdb ran MiXCR on the multiplex PCR reads. The sample has about 370,000 distinct CDR3 sequences, about a sixth seen once. Material: peripheral blood. These receptors originate from an adult woman with stable Graves' hyperthyroidism.

This clonotype was picked up many times. The rearrangement uses TRBV9 and TRBJ2-2; tentatively, D is TRBD1 or TRBD2 (5 bases each). The CDR3 extends over 15 amino acids. Per the germline V gene, CDR1 is SGDLS and CDR2 is YYNGEE. The ends were cut back, 0 bases at V and 3 bases at J, with 9 bases in the middle. In nucleotides, the CDR3 is TGTGCCAGCAGCGTAGGGGGGATTGACACCGGGGAGCTGTTTTTT. This translates into CASSVGGIDTGELFF. The whole variable domain, remainder taken from reference TRBV9 and TRBJ2-2, is DSGVTQTPKHLITATGQRVTLRCSPRSGDLSVYWYQQSLDQGLQFLIQYYNGEERAKGNILERFSAQQFPDLHSELNLSSLELGDSALYFCASSVGGIDTGELFFGEGSRLTVL.

This clonotype was seen repeatedly, ten times or more. V and J are TRBV25-1 and TRBJ1-2; D is unresolved. Germline V CDR1 and CDR2: MGHDK, SYGVNS. Trimming took 1 base from V and 8 from J, leaving 14 bases between them. CDR3 length: 14 residues. CDR3: CASSESTPSGGYTF. CDR3 sequence (DNA): TGTGCCAGCAGTGAATCCACCCCCAGCGGGGGCTACACCTTC.

This clonotype showed up many times. V is TRBV28 and J is TRBJ1-5, with 7 nucleotides matching TRBD1. From germline, CDR1 is MDHEN and CDR2 SYDVKM. The V gene end was trimmed by 5 bases and the J gene end by 4 bases; junction bases not matched to a gene: 8. This CDR3 comprises 15 residues. CDR3 sequence: CASSPMGQINQPQHF. The CDR3, as DNA: TGTGCCAGCAGTCCGATGGGACAGATTAATCAGCCCCAGCATTTT.

This clonotype was detected a few times. The V call is TRBV20-1, the J call TRBJ2-7, with 12 bases aligning to TRBD2. The V gene end was trimmed by 2 bases and the J gene end by 2 bases; junction bases not matched to a gene: 1. The CDR3 loop spans 14 amino acids. Germline-derived CDR1 and CDR2 are DFQATT and SNEGSKA (reference sequence). CDR3 in DNA: TGCAGTGCTAGACGGACTAGCGGGGCCTACGAGCAGTACTTC. Its protein is CSARRTSGAYEQYF.

This clonotype was seen repeatedly, ten times or more. The chain is built from TRBV4-3 and TRBJ2-7; 11 bases line up with TRBD2. Trimming took 0 bases from V and 3 from J; bases not matched to a gene: 4. The CDR3 loop spans 16 amino acids. Germline CDR1 and CDR2: LGHNA and YSLEER. This chain's CDR3 is CASSQDTSGGIYEQYF. The CDR3 DNA is TGCGCCAGCAGCCAAGATACTAGCGGGGGTATCTACGAGCAGTACTTC.

This clonotype showed up just a few times. CDR3 region: CASSLVRSGNLRTGELFF. The CDR3 DNA reads as TGTGCCAGCAGCTTAGTGCGGTCTGGGAACCTGCGGACCGGGGAGCTGTTTTTT. The chain joins TRBV7-2 to TRBJ2-2; unclear D gene. The germline V and J ends were trimmed by 1 base and 5 bases, with 20 bases remaining between them. The CDR3 covers 18 residues. Per germline, CDR1 SGHTA and CDR2 FQGNSA. The full variable domain, completed using reference TRBV7-2 and TRBJ2-2, is GAGVSQSPSNKVTEKGKDVELRCDPISGHTALYWYRQSLGQGLEFLIYFQGNSAPDKSGLPSDRFSAERTGGSVSTLTIQRTQQEDSAVYLCASSLVRSGNLRTGELFFGEGSRLTVL.

The sample holds many counts of this clonotype. The genes are TRBV24-1 and TRBJ2-5; 7 nucleotides align to TRBD2. J was trimmed by 2 bases and V by 7 bases; bases with no gene match: 6. The CDR3 totals 14 residues. Looked up from germline, CDR1 is KGHDR and CDR2 is SFDVKD. The DNA for the CDR3 is TGTGCCACCAGCGCGGGAGCCCATCAAGAGACCCAGTACTTC. It encodes CATSAGAHQETQYF.

In this sample, this clonotype turned up many times. The CDR3 sequence is CASSLDPTGPGELFF. The CDR3 nucleotides are TGTGCCAGCAGCTTGGATCCCACAGGGCCCGGGGAGCTGTTTTTT. V gene TRBV7-9 combines with J gene TRBJ2-2; D is perhaps TRBD1 (6 bases). Trimming took off 3 bases at V and 6 bases at J, with 14 bases between the two ends. The length of the CDR3 is 15 residues. Germline values: CDR1 SEHNR, CDR2 FQNEAQ (reference sequence).

The chain recombines TRBV28 with TRBJ1-2; tentative D call: TRBD1 (5 bases). From germline, CDR1 is MDHEN and CDR2 SYDVKM. This CDR3 comprises 13 residues. Deletions cut 11 bases from V and 8 bases from J, with 21 bases between. This chain's CDR3 is CAWSVGLSGGYTF. CDR3 DNA: TGTGCCTGGAGTGTGGGACTTTCCGGGGGCTACACCTTC.

This clonotype was seen repeatedly, ten times or more. The rearrangement uses TRBV19 and TRBJ1-2, with D possibly being TRBD1 (5 bases). The CDR3 is 14 amino acids. From germline, CDR1 is LNHDA and CDR2 SQIVND (reference sequence). Trimming took 5 bases from V and 3 from J, leaving 13 bases between them. DNA of the CDR3: TGTGCCAGTAGTCCGCGGGACCGCTACTATGGCTACACCTTC. Translation gives CASSPRDRYYGYTF.

This clonotype came up once. It may be a read error: a sequence one base away is much more abundant. The V and J genes are TRBV6-2 or TRBV6-3 and TRBJ2-7; no firm D call. CDR3 length: 13 amino acids. The germline V gene encodes CDR1 MNHEY and CDR2 SVGEGT. This chain's CDR3 is CATSLGWADEQCF. CDR3 in DNA: TGTGCCACTTCTCTCGGTTGGGCCGACGAGCAGTGCTTC.

This clonotype appeared many times. The chain employs TRBV7-3 and TRBJ2-2, with 11 bases matching TRBD2. V trimming: 1 base; J trimming: 5 bases; junction bases outside the gene matches: 6. CDR1 and CDR2 from the germline V gene are SGHTA and FQGTGA. The CDR3 runs to 17 residues. In DNA, the CDR3 is TGTGCCAGCAGCTTAATAGCGGGAGGGAGTGGTACCGGGGAGCTGTTTTTT. This translates into CASSLIAGGSGTGELFF.

The genes are TRBV12-3 or TRBV12-4 and TRBJ1-6; D unresolved. Trimming removed 3 bases at V and 4 bases at J, with 7 bases between. The CDR3 totals 14 residues. The CDR3 loop is CASSFGEYNSPLHF. The CDR3, as DNA: TGTGCCAGCAGTTTTGGGGAGTATAATTCACCCCTCCACTTT.

This clonotype has ten or more counts. The J gene is TRBJ2-2, the V gene TRBV20-1; 9 bases align to TRBD2. Trimming took 1 base from V and 7 from J; bases not matched to a gene: 13. Germline values: CDR1 DFQATT, CDR2 SNEGSKA (reference sequence). This CDR3 has 17 amino acids. As DNA, the CDR3 is TGCAGTGCTAGAGCCTCTGGCGGGAGGGCTCCCGGCGGGGAGCTGTTTTTT. It translates to CSARASGGRAPGGELFF.

This clonotype was counted many times. This chain uses TRBV7-6 with TRBJ2-7, with 10 bases fitting TRBD2. The CDR3 loop spans 14 amino acids. The J segment lost 10 bases and the V segment lost 2 bases, leaving 8 bases of the junction unmatched. Per the germline V gene, CDR1 is SGHVS and CDR2 is FNYEAQ. The CDR3 DNA follows: TGTGCCAGCAGCTTACTAGCGGGAGAGACGGAACAGTACTTC. Translating gives CASSLLAGETEQYF.

This chain connects TRBV12-3 or TRBV12-4 to TRBJ2-5; D gene uncertain. The V gene lost 8 bases and the J gene lost 5 bases, with 9 bases spanning the gap. CDR3 size: 11 residues. CDR3 DNA: TGTGCCAGCCGGAGCACGGAGACCCAGTACTTC. It translates to CASRSTETQYF.